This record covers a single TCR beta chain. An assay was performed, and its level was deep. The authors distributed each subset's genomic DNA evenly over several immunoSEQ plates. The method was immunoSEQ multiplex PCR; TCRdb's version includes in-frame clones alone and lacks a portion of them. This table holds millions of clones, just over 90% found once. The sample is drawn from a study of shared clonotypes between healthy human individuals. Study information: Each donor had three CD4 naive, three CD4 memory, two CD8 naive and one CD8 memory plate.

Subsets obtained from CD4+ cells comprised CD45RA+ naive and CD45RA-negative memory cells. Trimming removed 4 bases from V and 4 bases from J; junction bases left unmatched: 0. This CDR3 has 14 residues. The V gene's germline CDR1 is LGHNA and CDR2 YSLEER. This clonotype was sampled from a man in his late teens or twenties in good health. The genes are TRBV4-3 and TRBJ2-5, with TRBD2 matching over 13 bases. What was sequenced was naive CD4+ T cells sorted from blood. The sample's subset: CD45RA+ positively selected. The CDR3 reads CASSRLAGGETQYF. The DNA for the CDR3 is TGCGCCAGCAGCCGACTAGCGGGAGGAGAGACCCAGTACTTC.